These 11 T cell receptor beta chains were sequenced from one sample in a study of blood T cell repertoires in COVID-19. Data came from immunoSEQ multiplex PCR; TCRdb stores just in-frame clones and leaves some out. Of some 220,000 clones in the sample, 70% to 85% were seen once. The sample comprised peripheral blood. The receptors here all came from a man aged 50-60 years with active or convalescent COVID-19.

As DNA, the CDR3 is TGTGCCAGCAGCGTTAACCCTAGAGAAAGCACAGATACGCAGTATTTT. Translation gives CASSVNPRESTDTQYF. The chain carries TRBV9 and TRBJ2-3; D not certain. With 2 bases removed from V and 0 bases from J, the gap between germline ends came to 13 bases. The CDR3 contains 16 residues. The germline V gene has CDR1 SGDLS and CDR2 YYNGEE.

This clone was found once. The CDR3 DNA follows: TGTGCCAGCTCACCTCCCGGACTTCAAAAATCCTACGAGCAGTACTTC. Encoded protein: CASSPPGLQKSYEQYF. This chain uses TRBV18 with TRBJ2-7; a weak D match, TRBD2 (5 bases). Deletions cut 3 bases from V and 1 base from J, with 16 bases between. Germline CDR1 is KGHSH and CDR2 is LQKENI. The CDR3 has 16 residues.

The rearrangement uses TRBV6-5 and TRBJ2-7; 8 positions agree with TRBD2. Germline assignment: CDR1 MNHEY and CDR2 SVGAGI. Trimming cost V 2 bases and J 4 bases; bases outside gene matches: 4. The CDR3 is 14 residues long. The DNA for the CDR3 is TGTGCCAGCAGTTACAGCGGGAGTATATACGAGCAGTACTTC. Its protein is CASSYSGSIYEQYF.

V and J are TRBV29-1 and TRBJ2-1; 10 bases agree with TRBD2. Per germline, CDR1 SQVTM and CDR2 ANQGSEA. J gave up 2 bases and V 3 bases, and 7 bases lay outside the gene matches. The CDR3 loop spans 16 amino acids. CDR3: CSVDTSGTMPYNEQFF. The CDR3, as DNA: TGCAGCGTTGATACTAGCGGGACGATGCCCTACAATGAGCAGTTCTTC.

This chain uses TRBV28 with TRBJ2-7; D unclear. V was pared by 6 bases and J by 3 bases, with 12 bases between. The germline gives CDR1 MDHEN, CDR2 SYDVKM. The CDR3 has 13 residues. Here the CDR3 reads CASSPTNFYEQYF. As DNA, the CDR3 is TGTGCCAGCAGCCCGACAAATTTCTACGAGCAGTACTTC.

V is TRBV7-9 and J is TRBJ2-7; TRBD2 might be the D (6 bases). Looked up from germline, CDR1 is SEHNR and CDR2 is FQNEAQ (reference sequence). The V and J ends lost 1 base and 4 bases respectively, with 14 bases between them. This CDR3 is 15 amino acids long. As DNA, the CDR3 is TGTGCCAGCAGCTTAGTCGGGGGTTCACCATACGAGCAGTACGTC. Amino acids: CASSLVGGSPYEQYV.

The chain uses TRBV19 and TRBJ1-1, with 9 bases fitting TRBD1. CDR3 length: 13 residues. J was trimmed by 10 bases and V by 3 bases; bases with no gene match: 6. The V gene's germline CDR1 is LNHDA and CDR2 SQIVND (reference sequence). CDR3 protein: CASSIGTGNPAFF. The CDR3 DNA reads as TGTGCCAGTAGTATCGGGACAGGGAATCCAGCTTTCTTT. The full variable domain, in which reference TRBV19 and TRBJ1-1 provide the parts outside the CDR3, is DGGITQSPKYLFRKEGQNVTLSCEQNLNHDAMYWYRQDPGQGLRLIYYSQIVNDFQKGDIAEGYSVSREKKESFPLTVTSAQKNPTAFYLCASSIGTGNPAFFGQGTRLTVV.

This clone has more than one count but fewer than ten. The gene calls are TRBV5-1 and TRBJ2-7; 11 nucleotides align to TRBD2. The length of the CDR3 is 17 residues. Germline V gives CDR1 SGHRS, CDR2 YFSETQ. J gave up 4 bases and V 0 bases, and 9 bases lay outside the gene matches. CDR3 in amino acids: CASSLGPSGGPAYEQYV. The CDR3 region has the DNA TGCGCCAGCAGCTTGGGGCCTAGCGGGGGGCCTGCATACGAGCAGTACGTC.

The rearrangement joins TRBV2 to TRBJ2-3, with 11 bases aligning to TRBD2. V trimming: 8 bases; J trimming: 5 bases; junction bases outside the gene matches: 9. The germline CDR1 and CDR2 sequences are SNHLY and FYNNEI. This CDR3 has 15 residues. The CDR3 is CASFFSGGAKDTQYF. DNA of the CDR3: TGTGCCAGCTTTTTTAGCGGGGGGGCCAAAGATACGCAGTATTTT.

Many counts were recorded for this clone. This rearrangement joins TRBV7-8 to TRBJ2-2, with no clear D. The V end was cut by 1 base, the J end by 3 bases, with 6 bases between. The V gene's germline CDR1 is SGHVS and CDR2 FQNEAQ. The length of the CDR3 is 14 residues. For the CDR3, the DNA is TGTGCCAGCAGCTTAGTCGCGTACACCGGGGAGCTGTTTTTT. Residues: CASSLVAYTGELFF.

The chain recombines TRBV13 with TRBJ2-5; D is perhaps TRBD2 (5 bases). CDR1 and CDR2 from the germline V gene are PRHDT and FYEKMQ (reference sequence). V lost 4 bases and J 4 bases, leaving 19 bases between the germline ends. The CDR3 spans 16 residues. This CDR3 is CASSSPKAPGGETQYF. CDR3 nucleotide sequence: TGTGCCAGCAGCTCCCCTAAGGCCCCCGGAGGAGAGACCCAGTACTTC.